This is a list of T cell receptor beta chains from one sample in a study of blood T cell repertoires in COVID-19. Clones were sequenced by immunoSEQ multiplex PCR, and TCRdb holds only the in-frame ones, with some missing. The sample has fewer than 200,000 clones, over 60% seen once. Sequenced input: peripheral blood. The origin of the receptors is a woman in her 70s with acute or convalescent COVID-19. Both conserved end residues are part of each CDR3. The order of the fields is clone size, D gene, J gene, V gene, CDR3 DNA, CDR3 protein. The D gene is left open where the match is weak. The size field is filled for only some rows; it gives once, few, many or a size class.

. | TRBD1 | TRBJ1-4 | TRBV6-1 | TGTGCCAGCAGTGAATTGGGACAGGGAGATGAAAAACTGTTTTTT | CASSELGQGDEKLFF
. | . | TRBJ1-6 | TRBV6-1 | TGTGCCAGCAGTGAATCAGCTCAGGGGAGTTCACCCCTCCACTTT | CASSESAQGSSPLHF
. | TRBD1 | TRBJ2-7 | TRBV18 | TGTGCCAGCTCGCCGACCCCGGGACAGGGGGCCTACGAGCAGTACTTC | CASSPTPGQGAYEQYF
once | . | TRBJ2-3 | TRBV7-9 | TGTGCCAGCAGCTTAGTAGGGGCAGATACGCAGTATTTT | CASSLVGADTQYF
few | TRBD1 | TRBJ2-4 | TRBV7-8 | TGTGCCAGCAGCTTAGCGCGGACAGGAGACATTCAGTACTTC | CASSLARTGDIQYF
few | . | TRBJ2-2 | TRBV7-2 | TGTGCCAGCAGCGCCGGGTTCAGACCGAACACCGGGGAGCTGTTTTTT | CASSAGFRPNTGELFF
few | TRBD2 | TRBJ2-2 | TRBV7-2 | TGTGCCAGCACCCTCGGACTAGCTAACACCGGGGAGCTGTTTTTT | CASTLGLANTGELFF
. | TRBD1 | TRBJ1-2 | TRBV27 | TGTGCCAGCAGTTTTCAACAGGGGCCCTATGGCTACACCTTC | CASSFQQGPYGYTF
many | TRBD2 | TRBJ2-3 | TRBV4-2 | TGTGCCAGCAGCCCGACTAGCGGAAACACAGATACGCAGTATTTT | CASSPTSGNTDTQYF
. | TRBD1 | TRBJ1-4 | TRBV11-2 | TGTGCCAGCAGCTTAGGCTTACAGGGGAATGAAAAACTGTTTTTT | CASSLGLQGNEKLFF
few | . | TRBJ1-1 | TRBV15 | TGTGCCACCAGCAGTATCAGGGGAGCGGCTGAAGCTTTCTTT | CATSSIRGAAEAFF
few | . | TRBJ1-1 | TRBV5-1 | TGCGCCAGCAGCTTTAGTTCAGGGATCAACACTGAAGCTTTCTTT | CASSFSSGINTEAFF
. | TRBD1 | TRBJ1-2 | TRBV5-1 | TGCGCCAGCAGCTTGGAAGGGGGCGAATCGGGTGGCTACACCTTC | CASSLEGGESGGYTF
. | . | TRBJ2-3 | TRBV19 | TGTGCCAGTATCAGCAGGATTGGCACAGATACGCAGTATTTT | CASISRIGTDTQYF
. | TRBD1 | TRBJ1-1 | TRBV19 | TGTGCCACTGGGAGACAGGGAAGCACTGAAGCTTTCTTT | CATGRQGSTEAFF
many | . | TRBJ1-2 | TRBV6-6 | TGTGCCAGCAGTACCCAACAGGGCACCCGTTATGGCTACACCTTC | CASSTQQGTRYGYTF
. | . | TRBJ2-1 | TRBV18 | TGTGCCAGCTCACCACCTAACCAGCGGTCGACCTACAATGAGCAGTTCTTC | CASSPPNQRSTYNEQFF
once | . | TRBJ2-6 | TRBV7-6 | TGTGCCTCAGCCGGGACAACTTCTCCCGGGGCCAACGTCCTGACTTTC | CASAGTTSPGANVLTF
. | TRBD1 | TRBJ1-5 | TRBV19 | TGTGCCATCCCCGGACAGGACTCCTTTAGCAATCAGCCCCAGCATTTT | CAIPGQDSFSNQPQHF
. | . | TRBJ1-1 | TRBV18 | TGTGCCAGCTCACCCCCCTTTAGCAACACTGAAGCTTTCTTT | CASSPPFSNTEAFF
. | . | TRBJ1-6 | TRBV5-1 | TGCGCCAGCAGCTTGAACCCGGGATCCAATTCACCCCTCCACTTT | CASSLNPGSNSPLHF
. | . | TRBJ2-2 | TRBV18 | TGTGCCAGCTCAGAACTTTCGGGGGAGCTGTTTTTT | CASSELSGELFF
. | . | TRBJ2-1 | TRBV9 | TGTGCCAGCAGCGGGCTTTACAATGAGCAGTTCTTC | CASSGLYNEQFF
. | TRBD2 | TRBJ2-2 | TRBV6-5 | TGTGCCAGCTCCCTAGCGGGTTCGAACACCGGGGAGCTGTTTTTT | CASSLAGSNTGELFF
. | . | TRBJ2-3 | TRBV19 | TGTGCCAGTAGTACCGTCCTCACAGATACGCAGTATTTT | CASSTVLTDTQYF
. | . | TRBJ1-2 | TRBV15 | TGTGCCACCAGCAGAGGCGACAGGACGAACTATGGCTACACCTTC | CATSRGDRTNYGYTF
. | . | TRBJ2-5 | TRBV2 | TGTGCCAGCAGTCTCGGGGTCCAAGAGACCCAGTACTTC | CASSLGVQETQYF
once | . | TRBJ2-2 | TRBV6-6 | TGTGCCAGCAGCTTCGACATCAACACCGGGGAGCTGTTTTTT | CASSFDINTGELFF
. | TRBD2 | TRBJ2-1 | TRBV5-1 | TGCGCCAGCAGCTCCGGACTAGCCTTTAGCTCCTACAATGAGCAGTTCTTC | CASSSGLAFSSYNEQFF
few | . | TRBJ1-2 | TRBV29-1 | TGCAGCGTTGAAGTATACCTTGGAGGTGGCTACACCTTC | CSVEVYLGGGYTF
. | . | TRBJ2-3 | TRBV5-8 | TGTGCCAGCAGCTTGGCCACCAGCGACTACACAGATACGCAGTATTTT | CASSLATSDYTDTQYF
. | TRBD2 | TRBJ2-5 | TRBV5-4 | TGTGCCAGCAGCTTGCCTAGCGGGAACCAAGAGACCCAGTACTTC | CASSLPSGNQETQYF
. | . | TRBJ1-3 | TRBV2 | TGTGTGTCTGGGGGCGACTCTGGAAACACCATATATTTT | CVSGGDSGNTIYF
. | TRBD2 | TRBJ2-1 | TRBV13 | TGTGCCAGCAGCTTAGGTGGAGCGGGAGGGGCCCTTCGGGAGCAGTTCTTC | CASSLGGAGGALREQFF
. | TRBD2 | TRBJ2-7 | TRBV19 | TGTGCCAGTAGTATCGAGACTAGCGGGATATTCGAGCAGTACTTC | CASSIETSGIFEQYF
. | TRBD1 | TRBJ1-1 | TRBV29-1 | TGCAGCAGTTACAGGGGTAACACTGAAGCTTTCTTT | CSSYRGNTEAFF
once | . | TRBJ1-4 | TRBV7-2 | TGTGCCAGCAGCGTCGACAGTGCAACTAATGAAAAACTGTTTTTT | CASSVDSATNEKLFF
. | TRBD2 | TRBJ2-7 | TRBV11-2 | TGTGCCAGCAGCATAGAGGGAACTAGCGGTACCTACGAGCAGTACTTC | CASSIEGTSGTYEQYF
few | TRBD2 | TRBJ2-7 | TRBV12-3/TRBV12-4 | TGTGCCAGCAGTTCTAGCGGGAGTTACGAGCAGTACTTC | CASSSSGSYEQYF
. | TRBD2 | TRBJ2-1 | TRBV7-2 | TGTGCCAGCAGCTTACGGATTGGAGGCGGGAGGGTCTACAATGAGCAGTTCTTC | CASSLRIGGGRVYNEQFF